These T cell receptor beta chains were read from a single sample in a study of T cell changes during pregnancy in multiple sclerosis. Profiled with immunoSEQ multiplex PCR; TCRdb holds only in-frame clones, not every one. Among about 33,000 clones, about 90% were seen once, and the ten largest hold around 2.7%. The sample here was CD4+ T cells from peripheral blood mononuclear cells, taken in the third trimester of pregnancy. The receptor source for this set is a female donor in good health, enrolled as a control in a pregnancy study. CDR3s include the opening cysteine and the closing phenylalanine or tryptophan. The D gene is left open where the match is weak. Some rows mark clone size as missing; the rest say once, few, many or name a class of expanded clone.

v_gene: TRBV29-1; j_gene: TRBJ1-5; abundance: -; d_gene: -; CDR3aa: CSVRVTSDQPQHF; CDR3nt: TGCAGCGTTCGGGTCACTAGCGATCAGCCCCAGCATTTT
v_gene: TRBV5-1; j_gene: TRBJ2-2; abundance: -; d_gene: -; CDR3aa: CASTPIASNTGELFF; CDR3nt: TGCGCCAGCACCCCTATAGCATCGAACACCGGGGAGCTGTTTTTT
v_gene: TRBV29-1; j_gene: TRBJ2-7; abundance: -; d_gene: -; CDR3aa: CSVVLSSYEQYF; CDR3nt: TGCAGCGTTGTTTTGAGCTCCTACGAGCAGTACTTC
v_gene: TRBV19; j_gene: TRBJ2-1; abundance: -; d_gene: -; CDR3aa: CASHPEGSGSYNEQFF; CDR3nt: TGTGCCAGCCACCCGGAGGGTAGCGGATCCTACAATGAGCAGTTCTTC
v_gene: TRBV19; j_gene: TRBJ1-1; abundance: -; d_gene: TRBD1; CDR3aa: CASTWGQGAFGAFF; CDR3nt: TGTGCCAGTACCTGGGGACAGGGGGCATTTGGCGCTTTCTTT
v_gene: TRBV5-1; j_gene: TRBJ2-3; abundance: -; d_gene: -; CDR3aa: CACNLRDQDTQYF; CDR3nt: TGCGCCTGCAACTTGCGGGATCAAGATACGCAGTATTTT
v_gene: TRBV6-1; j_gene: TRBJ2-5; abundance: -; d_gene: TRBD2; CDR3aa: CASSLAGGGETQYF; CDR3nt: TGTGCCAGCAGCCTAGCGGGGGGCGGAGAGACCCAGTACTTC
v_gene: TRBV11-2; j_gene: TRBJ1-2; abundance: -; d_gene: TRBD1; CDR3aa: CASSAQQGVGGYTF; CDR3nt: TGTGCCAGCAGCGCACAACAGGGGGTAGGGGGCTACACCTTC
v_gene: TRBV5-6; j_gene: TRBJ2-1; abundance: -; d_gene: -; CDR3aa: CASSFSRTQYDEQFF; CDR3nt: TGTGCCAGCAGCTTCTCACGGACTCAGTACGATGAGCAGTTCTTC
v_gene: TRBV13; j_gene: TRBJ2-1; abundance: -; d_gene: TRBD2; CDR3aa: CASSFLGEGEQFF; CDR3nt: TGTGCCAGCAGCTTTTTGGGGGAGGGGGAGCAGTTCTTC
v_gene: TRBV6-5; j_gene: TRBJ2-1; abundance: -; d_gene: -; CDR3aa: CASSPPGGVLNEQFF; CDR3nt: TGTGCCAGCAGCCCCCCCGGAGGGGTCCTAAATGAGCAGTTCTTC
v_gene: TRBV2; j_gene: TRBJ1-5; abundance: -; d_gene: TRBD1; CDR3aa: CASRGQSSHQPQHF; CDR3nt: TGTGCCAGCAGGGGACAGAGTTCGCATCAGCCCCAGCATTTT
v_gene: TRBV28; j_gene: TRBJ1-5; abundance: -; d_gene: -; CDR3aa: CASSHDIPNSNQPQHF; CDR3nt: TGTGCCAGCAGCCATGACATACCCAATAGCAATCAGCCCCAGCATTTT
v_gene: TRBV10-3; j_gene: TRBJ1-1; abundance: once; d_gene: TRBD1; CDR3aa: CAISAGTGEAFF; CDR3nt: TGTGCCATCAGTGCAGGGACAGGGGAAGCTTTCTTT
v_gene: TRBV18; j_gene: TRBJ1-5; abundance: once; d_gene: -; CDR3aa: CASSPRTGSSNQPQHF; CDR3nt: TGTGCCAGCTCACCACGAACAGGGTCTAGCAATCAGCCCCAGCATTTT
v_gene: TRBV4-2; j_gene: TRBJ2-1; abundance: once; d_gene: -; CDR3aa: CASSQEERRNEQFF; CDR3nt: TGTGCCAGCAGCCAAGAGGAGCGGAGGAATGAGCAGTTCTTC
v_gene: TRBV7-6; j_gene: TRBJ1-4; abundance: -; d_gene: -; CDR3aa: CASSLGGYGPGGEKLFF; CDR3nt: TGTGCCAGCAGCTTGGGCGGGTACGGCCCCGGTGGTGAAAAACTGTTTTTT
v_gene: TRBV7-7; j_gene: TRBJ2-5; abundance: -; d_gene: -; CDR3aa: CASSLNRVETQYF; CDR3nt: TGTGCTAGCAGCTTAAACAGGGTGGAGACCCAGTACTTC
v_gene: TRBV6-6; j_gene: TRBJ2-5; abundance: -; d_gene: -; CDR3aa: CASSDPGKETQYF; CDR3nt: TGTGCCAGCAGCGACCCAGGGAAAGAGACCCAGTACTTC
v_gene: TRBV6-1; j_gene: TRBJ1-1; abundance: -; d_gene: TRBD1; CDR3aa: CASTPGAGGAFF; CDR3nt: TGTGCCAGCACCCCGGGGGCAGGGGGGGCTTTCTTT
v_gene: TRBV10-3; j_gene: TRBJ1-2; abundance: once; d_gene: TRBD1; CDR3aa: CAISGIGGGEINYGYTF; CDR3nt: TGTGCCATCAGTGGGATCGGAGGGGGCGAGATTAACTATGGCTACACCTTC
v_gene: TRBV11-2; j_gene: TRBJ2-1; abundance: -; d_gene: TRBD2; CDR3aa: CASSLDGGNYNEQFF; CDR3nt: TGTGCCAGCAGCTTAGACGGGGGGAACTACAATGAGCAGTTCTTC
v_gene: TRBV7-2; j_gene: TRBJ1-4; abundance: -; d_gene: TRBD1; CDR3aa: CASSEDRGGEKLFF; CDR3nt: TGTGCCAGCAGCGAGGACAGGGGTGGTGAAAAACTGTTTTTT
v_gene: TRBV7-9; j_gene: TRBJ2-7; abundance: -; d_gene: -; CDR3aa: CASSSPQGFHEQYF; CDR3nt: TGTGCCAGCAGCTCTCCACAGGGATTCCACGAGCAGTACTTC
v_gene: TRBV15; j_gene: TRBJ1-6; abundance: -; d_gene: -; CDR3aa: CATSRDRAGRMSSYNSPLHF; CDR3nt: TGTGCCACCAGCAGAGATCGCGCAGGGAGGATGAGCTCCTATAATTCACCCCTCCACTTT
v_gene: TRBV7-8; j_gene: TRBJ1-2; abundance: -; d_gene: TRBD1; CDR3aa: CASSSRTGVGYGYTF; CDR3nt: TGTGCCAGCAGCTCGCGAACAGGGGTCGGCTATGGCTACACCTTC
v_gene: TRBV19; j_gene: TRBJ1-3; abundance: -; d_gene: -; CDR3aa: CASRLTGRDTIYF; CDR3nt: TGTGCCAGTAGATTGACAGGAAGGGACACCATATATTTT
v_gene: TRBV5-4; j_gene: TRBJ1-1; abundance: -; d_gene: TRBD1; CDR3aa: CASSLDRGGVILKAFF; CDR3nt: TGTGCCAGCAGCTTGGACAGGGGGGGGGTTATCCTTAAAGCTTTCTTT
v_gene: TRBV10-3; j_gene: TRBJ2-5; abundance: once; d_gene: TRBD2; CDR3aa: CAISEGGGYQETQYF; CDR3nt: TGTGCCATCAGTGAAGGCGGGGGGTACCAAGAGACCCAGTACTTC
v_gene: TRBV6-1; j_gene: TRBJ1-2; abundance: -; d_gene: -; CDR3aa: CASSEAPRGGYTF; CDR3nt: TGTGCCAGCAGTGAAGCGCCCCGGGGAGGCTACACCTTC
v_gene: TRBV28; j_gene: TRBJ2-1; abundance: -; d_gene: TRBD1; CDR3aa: CASSPSGQGNNEQFF; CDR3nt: TGTGCCAGCAGCCCCTCGGGACAGGGTAATAATGAGCAGTTCTTC
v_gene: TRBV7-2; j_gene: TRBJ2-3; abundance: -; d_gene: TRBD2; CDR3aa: CASSPGTSRSTDTQYF; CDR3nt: TGTGCCAGCAGCCCCGGGACTAGCCGTAGCACAGATACGCAGTATTTT
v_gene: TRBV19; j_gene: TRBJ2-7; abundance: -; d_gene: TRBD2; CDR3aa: CASSIGGRKNYEQYF; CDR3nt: TGTGCCAGTAGTATAGGCGGGAGGAAAAACTACGAGCAGTACTTC
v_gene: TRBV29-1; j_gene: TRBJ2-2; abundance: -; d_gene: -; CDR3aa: CSVRDSGELFF; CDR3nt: TGCAGCGTTCGCGATTCCGGGGAGCTGTTTTTT
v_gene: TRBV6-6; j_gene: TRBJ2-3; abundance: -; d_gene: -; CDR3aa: CASRAVQTDTQYF; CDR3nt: TGTGCCAGCAGGGCCGTACAAACAGATACGCAGTATTTT
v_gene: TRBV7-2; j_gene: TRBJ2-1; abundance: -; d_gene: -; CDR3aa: CASSLLYGAYNEQFF; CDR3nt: TGTGCCAGCAGCTTGTTATACGGGGCCTACAATGAGCAGTTCTTC
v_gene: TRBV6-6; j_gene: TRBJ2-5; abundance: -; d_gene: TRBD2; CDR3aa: CASSYQGTNHGETQYF; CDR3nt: TGTGCCAGCAGTTACCAAGGGACTAACCACGGGGAGACCCAGTACTTC
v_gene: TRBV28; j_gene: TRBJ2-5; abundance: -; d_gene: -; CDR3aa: CASSLMAGRLETQYF; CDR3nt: TGTGCCAGCAGTTTAATGGCAGGGCGGCTAGAGACCCAGTACTTC
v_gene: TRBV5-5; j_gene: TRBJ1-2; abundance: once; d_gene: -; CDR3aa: CASSLAGVGDYGYTF; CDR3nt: TGTGCCAGCAGCTTGGCAGGGGTTGGCGACTATGGCTACACCTTC
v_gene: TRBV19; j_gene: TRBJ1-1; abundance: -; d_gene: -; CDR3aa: CASTSREGGNTEAFF; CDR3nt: TGTGCCAGCACGTCTCGGGAGGGGGGGAACACTGAAGCTTTCTTT
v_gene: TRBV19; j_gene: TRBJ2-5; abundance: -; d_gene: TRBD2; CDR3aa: CASSMTGTSGSKTQYF; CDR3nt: TGTGCCAGTAGTATGACTGGGACTAGCGGGAGTAAGACCCAGTACTTC
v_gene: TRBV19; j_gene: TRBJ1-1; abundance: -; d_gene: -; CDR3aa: CAEDRVSPQRGNTEAFF; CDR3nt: TGTGCCGAAGACAGAGTCTCCCCCCAAAGGGGGAACACTGAAGCTTTCTTT
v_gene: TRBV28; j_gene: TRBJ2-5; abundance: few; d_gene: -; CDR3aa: CASRTNRGGRETQYF; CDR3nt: TGTGCCAGCAGAACAAACAGGGGGGGCAGAGAGACCCAGTACTTC
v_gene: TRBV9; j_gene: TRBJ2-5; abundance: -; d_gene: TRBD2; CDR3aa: CASSVGNSGRQETQYF; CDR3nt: TGTGCCAGCAGCGTAGGAAATAGCGGGCGCCAAGAGACCCAGTACTTC
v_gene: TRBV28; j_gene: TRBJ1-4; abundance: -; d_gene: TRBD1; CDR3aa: CASSPQGLANEKLFF; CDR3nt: TGTGCCAGCAGTCCACAGGGGCTGGCTAATGAAAAACTGTTTTTT
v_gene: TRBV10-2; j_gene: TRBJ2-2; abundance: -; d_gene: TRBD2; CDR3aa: CASSDPGGAGELFF; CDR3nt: TGCGCCAGCAGTGACCCGGGGGGGGCCGGGGAGCTGTTTTTT